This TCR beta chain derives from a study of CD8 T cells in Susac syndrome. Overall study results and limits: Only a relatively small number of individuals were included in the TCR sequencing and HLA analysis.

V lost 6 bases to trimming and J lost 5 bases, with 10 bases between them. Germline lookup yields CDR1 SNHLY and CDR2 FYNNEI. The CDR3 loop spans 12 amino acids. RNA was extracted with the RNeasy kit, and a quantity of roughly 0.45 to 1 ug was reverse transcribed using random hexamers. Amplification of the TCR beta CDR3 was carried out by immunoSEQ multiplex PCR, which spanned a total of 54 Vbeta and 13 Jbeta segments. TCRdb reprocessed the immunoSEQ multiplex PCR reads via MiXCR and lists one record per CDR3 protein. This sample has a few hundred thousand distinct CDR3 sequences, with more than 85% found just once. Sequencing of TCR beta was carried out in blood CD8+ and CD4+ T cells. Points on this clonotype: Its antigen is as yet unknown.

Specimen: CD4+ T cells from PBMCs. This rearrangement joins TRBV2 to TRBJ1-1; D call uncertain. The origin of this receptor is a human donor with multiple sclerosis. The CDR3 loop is CASSWEFTEAFF. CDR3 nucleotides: TGTGCCAGCAGCTGGGAATTTACTGAAGCTTTCTTT.